Below are 18 T cell receptor beta chains sequenced from a single sample in a study of tissue T cells after allogeneic stem cell transplantation. Sequencing used immunoSEQ multiplex PCR; TCRdb keeps in-frame clones, though not all of them. The sample holds 2,000 to 2,500 clones, roughly 66% seen once. Adult allogeneic hematopoietic cell transplant recipients with steroid-refractory graft-versus-host disease were prospectively enrolled for research autopsy. The sample here was transverse colon tissue, taken at autopsy. Receptors originate from a male patient aged 60 or older with steroid-refractory graft-versus-host disease after an allogeneic stem cell transplant. Some of these T cells may belong to the graft donor.

This chain connects TRBV18 to TRBJ2-5; D ambiguous. The ends were cut back, 6 bases at V and 1 base at J, with 12 bases in the middle. From germline, CDR1 is KGHSH and CDR2 LQKENI. This CDR3 is 14 amino acids long. CDR3 amino acids: CASSPRDFQETQYF. The CDR3 bases are TGTGCCAGCTCCCCAAGGGATTTCCAAGAGACCCAGTACTTC.

This clone was recorded a few times. The junction departs from the called germline gene at one end, perhaps through a read error. The V and J genes are TRBV3-1 (or the pseudogene TRBV3-2) and TRBJ1-5; D is uncertain. The CDR3 has 13 amino acids. CDR1 is LGHDT and CDR2 is YNNKEL in the germline V gene (reference sequence). CDR3 sequence: CASSQGGSQSQHF. The DNA for the CDR3 is TGTGCCAGCAGCCAAGGTGGAAGTCAGTCCCAGCATTTT.

This sequence joins TRBV13 and TRBJ1-3; 12 bases agree with TRBD1. The trim removed 0 bases at V and 4 bases at J, leaving 4 bases unmatched. The CDR3 sequence is 17 residues long. Per the germline V gene, CDR1 is PRHDT and CDR2 is FYEKMQ (reference sequence). CDR3 sequence: CASSLGVGQGAGNTIYF. CDR3 bases: TGTGCCAGCAGCTTAGGCGTGGGACAGGGGGCCGGAAACACCATATATTTT.

This clone showed up just once. The chain uses TRBV6-5 and TRBJ2-3; TRBD1 or TRBD2 may be the D gene (5 bases each). CDR3 length: 13 amino acids. Per germline, CDR1 MNHEY and CDR2 SVGAGI. V lost 6 bases and J lost 0, with 7 bases in between. As DNA, the CDR3 is TGTGCCAGCAGGGGGGACAGCACAGATACGCAGTATTTT. Its protein is CASRGDSTDTQYF.

V usage is TRBV3-1 (or the pseudogene TRBV3-2) and J usage is TRBJ2-1; D is possibly TRBD1 or TRBD2 (5 bases each). The V end was cut by 1 base, the J end by 1 base, with 11 bases between. Germline V CDR1 and CDR2: LGHDT, YNNKEL (reference sequence). This CDR3 region has 16 residues. This CDR3 reads CASSQVFGTSYNEQFF. DNA for the CDR3: TGTGCCAGCAGCCAAGTATTCGGGACGTCCTACAATGAGCAGTTCTTC.

Relative to its sample, this clone is large (0.1 to 1%). The gene calls are TRBV6-6 and TRBJ1-3, with D hard to call. V was clipped by 0 bases and J by 10 bases, with 7 bases between them. This CDR3 contains 12 residues. Germline V gives CDR1 MNHNY, CDR2 SVGAGI (reference sequence). CDR3 residues: CASSYSKKTIYF. CDR3 coding DNA: TGTGCCAGCAGTTACTCGAAGAAAACCATATATTTT.

This clone was seen more than once but under ten times. The chain joins TRBV3-1 (or the pseudogene TRBV3-2) to TRBJ2-5, with TRBD2 matching over 7 bases. In germline, CDR1 is LGHDT, CDR2 YNNKEL (reference sequence). V shed 1 base and J 5 bases; nucleotides not matched to a gene: 7. The CDR3 totals 15 residues. CDR3 bases: TGTGCCAGCAGCCAAGGGACTAGATATTGGGAGACCCAGTACTTC. The encoded protein is CASSQGTRYWETQYF.

The rearrangement joins TRBV9 to TRBJ2-7, with D uncertain. V lost 0 bases and J 3 bases, leaving 7 bases between the germline ends. Germline CDR1 is SGDLS and CDR2 is YYNGEE. The CDR3 is 13 amino acids. The CDR3 sequence is CASSVAIHYEQYF. The CDR3 DNA reads TGTGCCAGCAGCGTAGCAATCCACTACGAGCAGTACTTC.

This clone was counted a single time. The chain links TRBV3-1 (or the pseudogene TRBV3-2) to TRBJ2-1, with 9 bases aligning to TRBD1. The trim removed 5 bases at V and 7 bases at J, leaving 9 bases unmatched. Germline loops: CDR1 LGHDT, CDR2 YNNKEL (reference sequence). The CDR3 loop spans 15 amino acids. The DNA of the CDR3 is TGTGCCAGCAGCTGGCGGGGACAGGGCATAAATGAGCAGTTCTTC. Protein: CASSWRGQGINEQFF.

The sample holds a few counts of this clone. V and J are TRBV4-3 and TRBJ2-1; 15 bases are shared with TRBD2. Germline V gene lookup returns CDR1 LGHNA and CDR2 YSLEER. This CDR3 has 15 amino acids. Losses at the gene ends were 5 bases for V and 6 bases for J; bases not matched to a gene: 2. The CDR3 coding sequence is TGCGCCAGCAGCGAGGGACTAGCGGGGGGCAATGAGCAGTTCTTC. It yields the protein CASSEGLAGGNEQFF.

V usage is TRBV12-3 or TRBV12-4 and J usage is TRBJ1-5; the D is unclear. The CDR3 runs to 12 residues. V lost 6 bases and J lost 5, with 8 bases in between. This CDR3 is CASRGGYQPQHF. The CDR3 region has the DNA TGTGCCAGCAGAGGAGGCTATCAGCCCCAGCATTTT.

The J gene is TRBJ1-2, the V gene TRBV27; 7 bases align to TRBD1. The CDR3 spans 12 residues. Germline values: CDR1 MNHEY, CDR2 SMNVEV (reference sequence). V was pared by 6 bases and J by 7 bases, with 5 bases of the junction left unmatched. DNA of the CDR3: TGTGCCAGCAGGATGTACAGGGGTGGCTACACCTTC. Translating it yields CASRMYRGGYTF.

The sample holds a few counts of this clone. V and J are TRBV7-9 and TRBJ2-2; TRBD2 matches 9 bases. The CDR3 contains 16 residues. The V gene end was trimmed by 7 bases and the J gene end by 0 bases; junction bases not matched to a gene: 6. Germline CDR1 and CDR2: SEHNR and FQNEAQ (reference sequence). In DNA, the CDR3 is TGTGCCAGCACCGGACTAGCGTCTACGAACACCGGGGAGCTGTTTTTT. Translation gives CASTGLASTNTGELFF. The full variable domain, rest sourced from reference TRBV7-9 and TRBJ2-2, is DTGVSQNPRHKITKRGQNVTFRCDPISEHNRLYWYRQTLGQGPEFLTYFQNEAQLEKSRLLSDRFSAERPKGSFSTLEIQRTEQGDSAMYLCASTGLASTNTGELFFGEGSRLTVL.

The chain uses TRBV18 and TRBJ2-1; 12 bases fit TRBD1. The CDR3 spans 13 residues. V gave up 6 bases and J gave up 10 bases; unmatched junction bases: 4. In germline, CDR1 is KGHSH, CDR2 LQKENI. CDR3: CASSGTGGHEQFF. CDR3 in DNA: TGTGCCAGCTCTGGGACAGGGGGCCACGAGCAGTTCTTC.

J is TRBJ2-1 and V is TRBV5-1; D is unclear. This CDR3 comprises 14 residues. The germline V and J ends were trimmed by 3 bases and 5 bases, with 12 bases remaining between them. CDR1 and CDR2 (germline): SGHRS, YFSETQ. The CDR3 here is CASSSSGRDNEQFF. The CDR3 nucleotides are TGCGCCAGCAGCTCGTCAGGTAGGGACAATGAGCAGTTCTTC.

This chain links TRBV10-3 with TRBJ1-2; 9 bases match TRBD1. V was clipped by 2 bases and J by 5 bases; unmatched bases: 6. Germline V CDR1 and CDR2: ENHRY, SYGVKD. The CDR3 runs to 15 residues. As DNA, the CDR3 is TGTGCCATCAGTGAGCAACAGGGGGCGACGTATGGCTACACCTTC. As protein: CAISEQQGATYGYTF.

This clone was picked up one time. Sequence at one end of the junction differs from germline and may be a read error. The chain uses TRBV12-5 and TRBJ1-4; 7 bases align to TRBD1. This CDR3 is built from 14 residues. CDR1 is LGHNT, CDR2 FRNRAP, per germline. CDR3 DNA: TGTGCTAGTGGTTGGGGACAGCCTAACGAAAAACTGTTTTTT. Its translation: CASGWGQPNEKLFF.

V is TRBV7-3 and J is TRBJ1-1; D is possibly TRBD1 (6 bases). The CDR3 is made up of 13 amino acids. The germline CDR1 and CDR2 sequences are SGHTA and FQGTGA. Trimming stripped 4 bases from V and 8 bases from J, with 14 bases between. CDR3 sequence reads: CASSSRTAEEAFF. In DNA form, the CDR3 reads TGTGCCAGCAGCTCCAGGACAGCCGAAGAAGCTTTCTTT.